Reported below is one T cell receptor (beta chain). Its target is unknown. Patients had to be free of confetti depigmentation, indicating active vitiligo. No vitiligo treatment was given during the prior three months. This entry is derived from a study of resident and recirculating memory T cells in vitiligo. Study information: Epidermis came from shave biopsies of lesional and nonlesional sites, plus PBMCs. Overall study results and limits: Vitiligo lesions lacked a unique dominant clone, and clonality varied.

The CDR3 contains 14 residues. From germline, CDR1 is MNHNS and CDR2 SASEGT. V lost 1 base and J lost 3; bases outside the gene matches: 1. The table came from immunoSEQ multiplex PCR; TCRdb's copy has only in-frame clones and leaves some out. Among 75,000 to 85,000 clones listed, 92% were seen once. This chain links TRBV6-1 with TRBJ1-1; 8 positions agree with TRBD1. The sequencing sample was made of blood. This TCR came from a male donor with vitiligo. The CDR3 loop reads CASSEGDRYTEAFF. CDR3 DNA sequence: TGTGCCAGCAGTGAAGGGGACAGGTACACTGAAGCTTTCTTT.